The rows below give T cell receptor beta chains drawn from one sample of a study of beta chain features in type 1 diabetes. TCRdb's table, derived via immunoSEQ multiplex PCR, lists solely in-frame clones and lacks some. The sample comprises under 450,000 clones, over 13% of which are singletons, and approximately 0.02% rests with the top ten. Sequencing was carried out using naive CD4+ T cells from blood. The origin of the receptors is a young woman in good health. CDR3s include the opening cysteine and the closing phenylalanine or tryptophan. Fields, in order: J gene, clone size, D gene, V gene, CDR3 protein, CDR3 DNA. A D gene is named only where the DNA matches it firmly. Size is stated for part of the rows, as once, few or many counts, or as a class when the clone is expanded.

TRBJ2-3 | NA | TRBD1 | TRBV28 | CASSFGQGPDTQYF | TGTGCCAGCAGTTTTGGACAGGGCCCAGATACGCAGTATTTT
TRBJ2-3 | few | NA | TRBV4-2 | CASSQEDGRADTQYF | TGTGCCAGCAGCCAAGAGGATGGTCGGGCAGATACGCAGTATTTT
TRBJ2-1 | few | TRBD1 | TRBV7-2 | CASSFGTGGMNEQFF | TGTGCCAGCAGCTTCGGGACAGGGGGCATGAATGAGCAGTTCTTC
TRBJ1-2 | NA | NA | TRBV6-6 | CAADTRQVRGYTF | TGTGCCGCGGATACGCGACAGGTTCGCGGCTACACCTTC
TRBJ2-3 | few | NA | TRBV9 | CASSAKAREADTQYF | TGTGCCAGCAGCGCGAAGGCCAGGGAAGCAGATACGCAGTATTTT
TRBJ1-5 | NA | NA | TRBV15 | CATSRDTQINQPQHF | TGTGCCACCAGCAGAGATACACAGATAAATCAGCCCCAGCATTTT
TRBJ2-3 | NA | NA | TRBV7-9 | CASSLEGPDTQYF | TGTGCCAGCAGCTTAGAGGGGCCAGATACGCAGTATTTT
TRBJ2-3 | NA | TRBD2 | TRBV4-3 | CASSRSGTSGGSGDTQYF | TGCGCCAGCAGCCGTTCGGGAACTAGCGGGGGTTCTGGAGATACGCAGTATTTT
TRBJ2-7 | few | NA | TRBV5-8 | CAPRRLLSSYEQYF | TGTGCTCCTAGGAGACTCCTGAGCTCCTACGAGCAGTACTTC
TRBJ2-1 | few | TRBD1 | TRBV2 | CASRTDRKINNEQFF | TGTGCCAGCAGGACGGACAGGAAAATAAACAATGAGCAGTTCTTC
TRBJ2-1 | few | TRBD1 | TRBV5-1 | CASSLAPDRAYNEQFF | TGCGCCAGCAGCTTGGCCCCGGACAGGGCGTACAATGAGCAGTTCTTC